This T cell receptor beta chain was documented in a study of cytomegalovirus exposure and HLA in healthy donors. Study as a whole: The roughly 120 million unique TCR beta sequences, from roughly 170 million T cells, were found by an earlier analysis.

Donors counted as nominally healthy when sampled, yet unrecorded immune exposures were likely. Germline lookup yields CDR1 SQVTM and CDR2 ANQGSEA. The CDR3 is made up of 11 amino acids. The junction had 6 bases not matched to a gene; V was cut back by 3 bases and J by 11 bases. PCR employed 60 Vbeta and 13 Jbeta primers. The data were produced by immunoSEQ multiplex PCR, yet TCRdb's version contains in-frame clones alone and is incomplete. Among approximately 55,000 clones, 81% were seen once, and the ten largest hold 2% to 2.5%. This clone was seen a few times. Its antigen is still unknown. Findings and caveats of the study: When presence/absence was analysed, sequencing depth was taken to be roughly uniform across donors. TCR sequences were mostly rare, though some public TCRs occurred in many donors.

The rearrangement uses TRBV29-1 and TRBJ1-1; TRBD1 aligns across 7 bases. The source material was PBMCs. This TCR was sampled from a boy aged 5-17 years in good health and CMV-seropositive. The CDR3 nucleotides read TGCAGCGTTGAGACAGGGAATGGGGCTTTCTTT. Translated: CSVETGNGAFF.